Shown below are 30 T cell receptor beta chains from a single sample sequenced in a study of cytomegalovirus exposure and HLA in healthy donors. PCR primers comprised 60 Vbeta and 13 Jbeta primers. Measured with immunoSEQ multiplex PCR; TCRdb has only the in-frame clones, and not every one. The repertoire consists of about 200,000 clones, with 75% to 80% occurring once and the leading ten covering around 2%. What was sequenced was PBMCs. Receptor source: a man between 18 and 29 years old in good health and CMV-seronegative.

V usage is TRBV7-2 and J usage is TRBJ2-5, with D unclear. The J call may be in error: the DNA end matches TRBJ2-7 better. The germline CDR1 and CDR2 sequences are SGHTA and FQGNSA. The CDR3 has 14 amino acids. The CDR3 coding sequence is TGTGCCAGCAGCTTAGCGAGCATGGGCTACGAGCAGTACTTC. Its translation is CASSLASMGYEQYF.

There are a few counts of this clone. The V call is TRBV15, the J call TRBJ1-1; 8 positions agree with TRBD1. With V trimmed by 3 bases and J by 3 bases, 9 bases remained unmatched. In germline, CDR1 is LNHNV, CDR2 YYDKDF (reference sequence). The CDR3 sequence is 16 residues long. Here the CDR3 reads CATSRSPQGEDTEAFF. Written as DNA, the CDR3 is TGTGCCACCAGCAGGAGTCCACAGGGGGAGGACACTGAAGCTTTCTTT.

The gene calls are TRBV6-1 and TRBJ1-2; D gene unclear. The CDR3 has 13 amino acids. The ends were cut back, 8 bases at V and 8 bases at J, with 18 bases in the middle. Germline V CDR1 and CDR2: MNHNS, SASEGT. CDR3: CASPRPSYGGYTF. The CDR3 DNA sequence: TGTGCCAGCCCGCGGCCCTCCTATGGGGGCTACACCTTC.

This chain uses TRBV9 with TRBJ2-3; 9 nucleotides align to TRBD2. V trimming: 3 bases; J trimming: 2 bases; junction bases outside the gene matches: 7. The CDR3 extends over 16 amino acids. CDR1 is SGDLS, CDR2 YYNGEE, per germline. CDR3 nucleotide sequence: TGTGCCAGCAGCGACCCGGGACTAGCCCCCACAGATACGCAGTATTTT. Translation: CASSDPGLAPTDTQYF.

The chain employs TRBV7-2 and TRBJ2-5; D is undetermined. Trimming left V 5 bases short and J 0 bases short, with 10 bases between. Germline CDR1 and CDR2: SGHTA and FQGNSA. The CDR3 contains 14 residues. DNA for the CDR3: TGTGCCAGCAGCATCACAGAGTACCAAGAGACCCAGTACTTC. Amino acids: CASSITEYQETQYF.

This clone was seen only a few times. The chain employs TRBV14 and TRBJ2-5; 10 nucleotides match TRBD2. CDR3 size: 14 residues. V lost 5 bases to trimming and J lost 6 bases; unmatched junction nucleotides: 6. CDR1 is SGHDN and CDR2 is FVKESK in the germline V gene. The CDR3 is CASSSSGRGKTQYF. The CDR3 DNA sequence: TGTGCCAGCAGCTCGAGCGGGAGGGGGAAGACCCAGTACTTC.

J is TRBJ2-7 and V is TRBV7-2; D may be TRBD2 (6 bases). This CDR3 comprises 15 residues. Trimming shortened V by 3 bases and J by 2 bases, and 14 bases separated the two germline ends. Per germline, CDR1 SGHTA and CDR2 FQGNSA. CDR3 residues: CASSLTTGEAYEQYF. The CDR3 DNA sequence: TGTGCCAGCAGCTTGACGACGGGAGAGGCCTACGAGCAGTACTTC.

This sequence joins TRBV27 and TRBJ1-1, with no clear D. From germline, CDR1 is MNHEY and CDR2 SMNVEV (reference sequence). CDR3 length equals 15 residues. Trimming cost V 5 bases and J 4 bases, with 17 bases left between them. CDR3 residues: CASSTAEVSGTEAFF. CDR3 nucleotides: TGTGCCAGCAGTACGGCCGAGGTGTCGGGCACTGAAGCTTTCTTT.

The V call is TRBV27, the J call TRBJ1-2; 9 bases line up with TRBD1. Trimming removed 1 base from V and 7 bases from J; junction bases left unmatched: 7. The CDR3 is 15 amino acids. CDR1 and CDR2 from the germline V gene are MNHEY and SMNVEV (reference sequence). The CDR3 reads CASSLWGQGVSGYTF. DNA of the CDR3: TGTGCCAGCAGTTTATGGGGACAGGGAGTTTCTGGCTACACCTTC.

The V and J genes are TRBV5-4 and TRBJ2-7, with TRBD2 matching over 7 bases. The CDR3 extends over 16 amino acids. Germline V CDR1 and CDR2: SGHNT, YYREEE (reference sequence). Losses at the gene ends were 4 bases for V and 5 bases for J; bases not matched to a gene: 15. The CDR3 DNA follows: TGTGCCAGCAGCCTGCGACTCGGGGGGAGGAGGAACGAGCAGTACTTC. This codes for CASSLRLGGRRNEQYF.

The CDR3 region is CASSLGLAALSQETQYF. As DNA, the CDR3 is TGTGCCAGCAGCTTAGGACTAGCGGCTCTATCCCAAGAGACCCAGTACTTC. V gene TRBV11-2 combines with J gene TRBJ2-5; 9 nucleotides align to TRBD2. The junction had 7 bases not matched to a gene; V was cut back by 1 base and J by 1 base. The CDR3 runs to 17 residues. The germline gives CDR1 SGHAT, CDR2 FQNNGV.

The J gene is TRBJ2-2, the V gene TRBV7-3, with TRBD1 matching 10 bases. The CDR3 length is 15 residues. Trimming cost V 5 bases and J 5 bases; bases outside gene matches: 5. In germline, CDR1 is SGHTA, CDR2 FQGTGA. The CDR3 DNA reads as TGTGCCAGCAGCCCCCGGACAGGGGGGACCGGGGAGCTGTTTTTT. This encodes CASSPRTGGTGELFF.

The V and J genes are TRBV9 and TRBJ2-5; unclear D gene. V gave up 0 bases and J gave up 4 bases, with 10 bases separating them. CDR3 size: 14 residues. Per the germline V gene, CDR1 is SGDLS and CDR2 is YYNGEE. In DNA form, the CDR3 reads TGTGCCAGCAGCGTAGGAATACCCGGAGAGACCCAGTACTTC. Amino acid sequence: CASSVGIPGETQYF. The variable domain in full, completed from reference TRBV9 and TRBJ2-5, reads DSGVTQTPKHLITATGQRVTLRCSPRSGDLSVYWYQQSLDQGLQFLIQYYNGEERAKGNILERFSAQQFPDLHSELNLSSLELGDSALYFCASSVGIPGETQYFGPGTRLLVL.

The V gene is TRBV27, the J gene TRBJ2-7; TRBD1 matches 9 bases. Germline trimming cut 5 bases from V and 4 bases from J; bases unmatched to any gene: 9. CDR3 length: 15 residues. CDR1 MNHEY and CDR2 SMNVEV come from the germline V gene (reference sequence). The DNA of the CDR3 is TGTGCCAGCAGTCCAGTACAGGGGGCGCAGTACGAGCAGTACTTC. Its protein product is CASSPVQGAQYEQYF.

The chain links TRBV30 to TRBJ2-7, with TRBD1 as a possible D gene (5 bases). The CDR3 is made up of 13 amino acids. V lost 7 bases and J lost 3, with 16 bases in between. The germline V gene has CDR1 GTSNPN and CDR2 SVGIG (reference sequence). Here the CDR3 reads CASVGQSYYEQYF. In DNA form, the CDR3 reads TGTGCCTCAGTGGGGCAATCCTACTACGAGCAGTACTTC.

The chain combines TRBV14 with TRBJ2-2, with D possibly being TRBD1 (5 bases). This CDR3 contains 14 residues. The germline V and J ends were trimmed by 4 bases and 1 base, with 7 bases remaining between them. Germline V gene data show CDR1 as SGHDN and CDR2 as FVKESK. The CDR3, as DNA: TGTGCCAGCAGCCGTGGACAGAACACCGGGGAGCTGTTTTTT. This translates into CASSRGQNTGELFF.

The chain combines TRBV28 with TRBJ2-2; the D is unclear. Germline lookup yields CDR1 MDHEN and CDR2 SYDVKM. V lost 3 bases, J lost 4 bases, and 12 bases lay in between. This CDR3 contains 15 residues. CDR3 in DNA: TGTGCCAGCAGTTTCGCGAGGATGGGCACCGGGGAGCTGTTTTTT. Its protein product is CASSFARMGTGELFF.

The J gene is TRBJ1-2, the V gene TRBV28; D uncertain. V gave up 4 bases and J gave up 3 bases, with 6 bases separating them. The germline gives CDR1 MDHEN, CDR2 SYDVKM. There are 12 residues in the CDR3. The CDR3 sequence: CASSYQDYGYTF. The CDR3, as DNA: TGTGCCAGCAGTTACCAGGACTATGGCTACACCTTC.

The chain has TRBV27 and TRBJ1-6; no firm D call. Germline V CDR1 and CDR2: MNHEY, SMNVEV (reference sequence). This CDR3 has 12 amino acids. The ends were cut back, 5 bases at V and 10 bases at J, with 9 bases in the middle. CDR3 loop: CASSQDGSPLHF. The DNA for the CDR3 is TGTGCCAGCAGTCAGGATGGATCACCCCTCCACTTT.

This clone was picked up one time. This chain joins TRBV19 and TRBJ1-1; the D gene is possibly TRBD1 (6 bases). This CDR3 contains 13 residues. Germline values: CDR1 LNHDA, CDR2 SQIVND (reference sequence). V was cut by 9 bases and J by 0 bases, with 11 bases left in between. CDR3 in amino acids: CASSDSLNTEAFF. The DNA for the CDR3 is TGTGCCAGCTCGGACAGCTTGAACACTGAAGCTTTCTTT.

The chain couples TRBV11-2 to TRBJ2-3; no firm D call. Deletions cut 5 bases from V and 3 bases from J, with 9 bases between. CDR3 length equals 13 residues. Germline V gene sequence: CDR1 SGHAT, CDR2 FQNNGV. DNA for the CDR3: TGTGCCAGCAGCCAGGCCCATACAGATACGCAGTATTTT. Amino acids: CASSQAHTDTQYF.

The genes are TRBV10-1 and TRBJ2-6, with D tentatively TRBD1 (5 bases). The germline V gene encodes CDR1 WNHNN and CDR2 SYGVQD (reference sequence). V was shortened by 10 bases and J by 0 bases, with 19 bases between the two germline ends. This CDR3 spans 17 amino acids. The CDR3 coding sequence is TGCGCCACCCCGCCTCTAGGTGGGGCCTCTGGGGCCAACGTCCTGACTTTC. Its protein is CATPPLGGASGANVLTF.

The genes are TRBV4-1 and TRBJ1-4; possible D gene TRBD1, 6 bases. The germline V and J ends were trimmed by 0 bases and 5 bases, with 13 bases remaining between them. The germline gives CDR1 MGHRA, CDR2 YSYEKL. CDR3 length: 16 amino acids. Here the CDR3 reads CASSQDLGGGNEKLFF. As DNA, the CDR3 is TGCGCCAGCAGCCAAGATTTGGGAGGGGGGAATGAAAAACTGTTTTTT.

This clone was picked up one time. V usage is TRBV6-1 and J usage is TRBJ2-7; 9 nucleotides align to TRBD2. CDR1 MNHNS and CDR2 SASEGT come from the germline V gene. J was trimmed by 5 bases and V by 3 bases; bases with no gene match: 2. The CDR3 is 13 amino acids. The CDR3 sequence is CASSEGLAHEQYF. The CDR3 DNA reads TGTGCCAGCAGTGAGGGACTAGCCCACGAGCAGTACTTC.

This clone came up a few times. This CDR3 reads CASSLVRRDRVKTDTQYF. The CDR3 DNA reads TGTGCCAGCAGCTTAGTGCGAAGGGACAGGGTTAAGACAGATACGCAGTATTTT. This chain joins TRBV5-4 and TRBJ2-3; 9 bases are a match to TRBD1. Germline assignment: CDR1 SGHNT and CDR2 YYREEE (reference sequence). CDR3 size: 18 residues. Trimming cost V 2 bases and J 3 bases; bases outside gene matches: 13. Full variable domain (missing parts from reference TRBV5-4 and TRBJ2-3): ETGVTQSPTHLIKTRGQQVTLRCSSQSGHNTVSWYQQALGQGPQFIFQYYREEENGRGNFPPRFSGLQFPNYSSELNVNALELDDSALYLCASSLVRRDRVKTDTQYFGPGTRLTVL.

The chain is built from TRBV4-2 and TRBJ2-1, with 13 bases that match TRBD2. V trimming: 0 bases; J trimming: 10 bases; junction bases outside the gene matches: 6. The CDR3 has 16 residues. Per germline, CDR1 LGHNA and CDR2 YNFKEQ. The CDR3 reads CASSQETSGGSGEQFF. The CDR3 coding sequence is TGTGCCAGCAGCCAAGAGACTAGCGGGGGGTCGGGGGAGCAGTTCTTC.

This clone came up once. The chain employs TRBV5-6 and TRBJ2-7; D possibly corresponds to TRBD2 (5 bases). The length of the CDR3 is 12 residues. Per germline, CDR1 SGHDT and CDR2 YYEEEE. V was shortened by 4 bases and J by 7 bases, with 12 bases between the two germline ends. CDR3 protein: CASSSTSGEQYF. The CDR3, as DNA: TGTGCCAGCAGCAGTACGAGCGGAGAGCAGTACTTC.

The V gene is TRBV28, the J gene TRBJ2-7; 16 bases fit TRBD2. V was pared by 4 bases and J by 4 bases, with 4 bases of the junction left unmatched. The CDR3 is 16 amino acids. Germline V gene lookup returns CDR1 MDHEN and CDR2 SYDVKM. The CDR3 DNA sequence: TGTGCCAGCAGTTCGGGACTAGCGGGAGGGCCGTACGAGCAGTACTTC. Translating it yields CASSSGLAGGPYEQYF.

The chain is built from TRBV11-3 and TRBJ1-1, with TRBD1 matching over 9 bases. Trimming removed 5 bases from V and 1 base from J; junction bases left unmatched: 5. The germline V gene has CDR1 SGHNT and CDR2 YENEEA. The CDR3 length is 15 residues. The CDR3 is CASSPRTGANTEAFF. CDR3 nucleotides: TGTGCCAGCAGCCCCAGGACAGGGGCGAACACTGAAGCTTTCTTT. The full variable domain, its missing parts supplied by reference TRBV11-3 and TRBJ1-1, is EAGVVQSPRYKIIEKKQPVAFWCNPISGHNTLYWYLQNLGQGPELLIRYENEEAVDDSQLPKDRFSAERLKGVDSTLKIQPAELGDSAVYLCASSPRTGANTEAFFGQGTRLTVV.

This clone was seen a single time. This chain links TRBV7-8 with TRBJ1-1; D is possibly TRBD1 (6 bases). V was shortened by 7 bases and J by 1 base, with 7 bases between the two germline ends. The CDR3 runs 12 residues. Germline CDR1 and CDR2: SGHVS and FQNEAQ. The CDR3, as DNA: TGTGCCAGCACCAGGGGGAACACTGAAGCTTTCTTT. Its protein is CASTRGNTEAFF.